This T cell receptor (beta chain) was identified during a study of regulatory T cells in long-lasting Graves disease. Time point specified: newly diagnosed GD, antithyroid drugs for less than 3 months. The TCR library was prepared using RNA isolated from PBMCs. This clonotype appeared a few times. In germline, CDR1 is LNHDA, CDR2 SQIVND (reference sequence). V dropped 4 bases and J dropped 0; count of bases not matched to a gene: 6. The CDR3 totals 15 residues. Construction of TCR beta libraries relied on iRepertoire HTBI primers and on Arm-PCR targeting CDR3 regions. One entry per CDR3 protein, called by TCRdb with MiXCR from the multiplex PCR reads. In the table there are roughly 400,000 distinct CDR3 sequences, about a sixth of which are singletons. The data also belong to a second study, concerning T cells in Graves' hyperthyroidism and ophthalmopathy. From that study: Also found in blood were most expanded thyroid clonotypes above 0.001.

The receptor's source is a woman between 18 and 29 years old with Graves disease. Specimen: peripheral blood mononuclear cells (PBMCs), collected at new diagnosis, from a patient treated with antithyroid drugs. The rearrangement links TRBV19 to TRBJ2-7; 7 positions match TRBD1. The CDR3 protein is CASSNRGDSSYEQYF. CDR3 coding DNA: TGTGCCAGTAGTAACAGGGGCGACAGCTCCTACGAGCAGTACTTC. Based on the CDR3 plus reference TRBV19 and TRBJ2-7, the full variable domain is DGGITQSPKYLFRKEGQNVTLSCEQNLNHDAMYWYRQDPGQGLRLIYYSQIVNDFQKGDIAEGYSVSREKKESFPLTVTSAQKNPTAFYLCASSNRGDSSYEQYFGPGTRLTVT.